Sequencing of this T cell receptor beta chain was carried out in a study of circulating CD8 cells and anti-PD-1 response in melanoma. Notes on the study in general: PD-1 and DPOS subsets showed similar, higher clonality than DNEG. Some patients were treatment-naive; others were previously treated. Subset repertoires were largely private at M1, with under 7% shared. Replicates were generally not done for experiments.

Four subsets defined by PD-1 and/or TIGIT were sorted from live CD3+CD8+TCRalphabeta+ cells. Using about 15 ng of total RNA, TCR libraries were made with the QIAseq Immune Repertoire TCR panel. TCRdb re-derived calls from the reads in MiXCR, one entry per CDR3 protein. Of over 500 distinct CDR3 sequences in the sample, 6.5% to 7.5% were seen once. This clonotype is deemed large. Its antigen remains unidentified. The CDR3 sequence is 16 residues long. V was cut by 0 bases and J by 0 bases, with 11 bases left in between. Germline lookup yields CDR1 SGDLS and CDR2 YYNGEE. Material: CD8+ T cells from PBMCs, obtained at baseline or after one month of anti-PD-1 therapy (not recorded which). The chain recombines TRBV9 with TRBJ2-3; D tentatively reads TRBD1 or TRBD2 (6 bases each). This TCR was recovered from a human donor with melanoma. CDR3 in amino acids: CASSVEGGLSTDTQYF. The CDR3 bases are TGTGCCAGCAGCGTAGAAGGGGGACTTAGCACAGATACGCAGTATTTT.